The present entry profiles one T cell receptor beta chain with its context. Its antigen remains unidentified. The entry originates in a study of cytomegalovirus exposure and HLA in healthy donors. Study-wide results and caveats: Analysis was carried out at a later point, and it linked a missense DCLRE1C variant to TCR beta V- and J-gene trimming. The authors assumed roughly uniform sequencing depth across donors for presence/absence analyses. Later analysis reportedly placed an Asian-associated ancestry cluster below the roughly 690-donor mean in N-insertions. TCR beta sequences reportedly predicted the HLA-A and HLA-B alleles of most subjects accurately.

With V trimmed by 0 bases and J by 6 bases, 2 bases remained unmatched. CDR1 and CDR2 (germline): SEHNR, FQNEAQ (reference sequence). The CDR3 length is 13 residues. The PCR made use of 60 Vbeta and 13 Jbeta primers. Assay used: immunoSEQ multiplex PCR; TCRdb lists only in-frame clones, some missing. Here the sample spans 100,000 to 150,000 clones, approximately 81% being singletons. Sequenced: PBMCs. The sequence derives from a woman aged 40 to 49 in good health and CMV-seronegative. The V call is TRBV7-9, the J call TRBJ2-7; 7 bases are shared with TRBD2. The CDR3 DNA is TGTGCCAGCAGCTTAGCGGGGGGGTCCGAGCAGTACTTC. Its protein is CASSLAGGSEQYF.